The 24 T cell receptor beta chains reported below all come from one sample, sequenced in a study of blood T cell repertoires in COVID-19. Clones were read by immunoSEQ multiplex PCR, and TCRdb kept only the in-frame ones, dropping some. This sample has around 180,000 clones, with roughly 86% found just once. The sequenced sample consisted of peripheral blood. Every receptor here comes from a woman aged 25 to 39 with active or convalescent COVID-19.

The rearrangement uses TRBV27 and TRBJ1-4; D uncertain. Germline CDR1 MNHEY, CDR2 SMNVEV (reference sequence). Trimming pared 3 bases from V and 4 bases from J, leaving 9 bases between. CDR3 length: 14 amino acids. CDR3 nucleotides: TGTGCCAGCAGTTTGAGGGTTTATAATGAAAAACTGTTTTTT. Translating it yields CASSLRVYNEKLFF.

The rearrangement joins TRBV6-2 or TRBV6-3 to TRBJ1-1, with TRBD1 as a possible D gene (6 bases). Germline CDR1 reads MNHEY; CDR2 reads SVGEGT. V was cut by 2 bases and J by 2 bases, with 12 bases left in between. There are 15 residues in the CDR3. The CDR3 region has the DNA TGTGCCAGCAGTTACAAAACAGGGATAAACACTGAAGCTTTCTTT. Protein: CASSYKTGINTEAFF.

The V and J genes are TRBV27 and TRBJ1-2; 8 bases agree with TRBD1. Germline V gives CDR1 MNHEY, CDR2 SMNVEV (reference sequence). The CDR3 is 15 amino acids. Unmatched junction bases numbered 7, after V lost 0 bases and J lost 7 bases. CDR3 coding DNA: TGTGCCAGCAGTTTATCCTCAGGGGGCGCCTTTGGCTACACCTTC. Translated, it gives CASSLSSGGAFGYTF.

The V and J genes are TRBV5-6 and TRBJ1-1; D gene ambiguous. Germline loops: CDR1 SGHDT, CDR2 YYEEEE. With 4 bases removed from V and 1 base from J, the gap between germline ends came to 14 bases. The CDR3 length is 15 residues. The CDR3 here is CASSLGLYGNTEAFF. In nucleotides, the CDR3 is TGTGCCAGCAGCCTCGGTCTGTATGGGAACACTGAAGCTTTCTTT.

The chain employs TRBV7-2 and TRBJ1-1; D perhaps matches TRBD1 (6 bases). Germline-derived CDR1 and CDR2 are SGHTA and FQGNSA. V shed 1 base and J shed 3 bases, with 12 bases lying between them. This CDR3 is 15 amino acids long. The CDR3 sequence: CASSLGTGLDTEAFF. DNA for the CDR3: TGTGCCAGCAGCTTAGGAACAGGGCTCGACACTGAAGCTTTCTTT. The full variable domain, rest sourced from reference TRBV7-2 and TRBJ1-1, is GAGVSQSPSNKVTEKGKDVELRCDPISGHTALYWYRQSLGQGLEFLIYFQGNSAPDKSGLPSDRFSAERTGGSVSTLTIQRTQQEDSAVYLCASSLGTGLDTEAFFGQGTRLTVV.

CDR3 coding DNA: TGTGCCAGCAGTACGGCGAATGGGGGCCATGGCTACACCTTC. Its translation: CASSTANGGHGYTF. The gene calls are TRBV6-5 and TRBJ1-2; possibly TRBD1 for D (6 bases). The CDR3 has 14 residues. Germline CDR1 reads MNHEY; CDR2 reads SVGAGI. With 5 bases removed from V and 6 bases from J, the gap between germline ends came to 16 bases.

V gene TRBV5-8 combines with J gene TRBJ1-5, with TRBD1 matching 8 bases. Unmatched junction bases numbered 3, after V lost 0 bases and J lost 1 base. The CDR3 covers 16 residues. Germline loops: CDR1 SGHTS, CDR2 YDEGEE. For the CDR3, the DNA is TGTGCCAGCAGCTTGGGACAGGGGATCAGCAATCAGCCCCAGCATTTT. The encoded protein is CASSLGQGISNQPQHF.

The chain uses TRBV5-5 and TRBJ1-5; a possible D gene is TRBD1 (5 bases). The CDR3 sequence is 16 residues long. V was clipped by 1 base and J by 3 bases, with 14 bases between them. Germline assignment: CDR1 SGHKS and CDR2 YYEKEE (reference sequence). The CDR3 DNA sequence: TGTGCCAGCAGCTTGAGGTTGGCAGGGTCCAATCAGCCCCAGCATTTT. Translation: CASSLRLAGSNQPQHF.

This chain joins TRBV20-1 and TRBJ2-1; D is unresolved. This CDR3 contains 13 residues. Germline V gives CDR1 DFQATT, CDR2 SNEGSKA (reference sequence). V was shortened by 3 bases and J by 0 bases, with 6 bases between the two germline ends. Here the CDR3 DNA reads TGCAGTGCTAGTACTCGCTCCTACAATGAGCAGTTCTTC. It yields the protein CSASTRSYNEQFF.

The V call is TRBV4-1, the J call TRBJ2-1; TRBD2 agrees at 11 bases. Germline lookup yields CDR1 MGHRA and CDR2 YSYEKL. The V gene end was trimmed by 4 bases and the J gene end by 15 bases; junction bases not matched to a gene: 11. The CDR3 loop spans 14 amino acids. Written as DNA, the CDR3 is TGCGCCAGCAGCCGAATAGCGGGAGGGCCGGAGGCGTTCTTC. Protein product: CASSRIAGGPEAFF.

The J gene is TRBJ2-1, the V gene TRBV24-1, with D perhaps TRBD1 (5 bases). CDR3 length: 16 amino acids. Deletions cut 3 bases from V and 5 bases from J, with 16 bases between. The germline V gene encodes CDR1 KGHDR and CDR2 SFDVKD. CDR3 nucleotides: TGTGCCACCAGTGATCCAGGGCCAAATCTAAACAATGAGCAGTTCTTC. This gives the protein CATSDPGPNLNNEQFF.

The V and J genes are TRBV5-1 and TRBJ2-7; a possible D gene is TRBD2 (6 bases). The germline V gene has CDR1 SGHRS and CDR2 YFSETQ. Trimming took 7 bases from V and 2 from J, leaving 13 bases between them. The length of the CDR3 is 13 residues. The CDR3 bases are TGCGCCAGCGCGGAGGGACCGGCCTACGAGCAGTACTTC. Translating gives CASAEGPAYEQYF.

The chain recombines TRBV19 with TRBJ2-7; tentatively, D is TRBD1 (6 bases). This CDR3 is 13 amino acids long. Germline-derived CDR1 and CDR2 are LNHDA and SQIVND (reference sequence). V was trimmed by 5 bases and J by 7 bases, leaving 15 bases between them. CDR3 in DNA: TGTGCCAGTAGTGCTACAGGGATCCGGGAGCAGTACTTC. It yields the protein CASSATGIREQYF.

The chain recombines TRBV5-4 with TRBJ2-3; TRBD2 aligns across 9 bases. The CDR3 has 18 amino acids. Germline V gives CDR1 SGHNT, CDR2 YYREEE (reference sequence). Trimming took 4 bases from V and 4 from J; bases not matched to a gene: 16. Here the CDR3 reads CASSPGGSLAGVSDTQYF. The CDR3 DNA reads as TGTGCCAGCAGCCCGGGTGGAAGCTTAGCGGGAGTCTCAGATACGCAGTATTTT.

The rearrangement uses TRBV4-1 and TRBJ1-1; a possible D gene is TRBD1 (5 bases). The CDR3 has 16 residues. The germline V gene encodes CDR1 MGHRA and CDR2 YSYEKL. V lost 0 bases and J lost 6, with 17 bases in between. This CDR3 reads CASSQDGGFPGAEAFF. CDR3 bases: TGCGCCAGCAGCCAAGATGGAGGTTTCCCGGGGGCTGAAGCTTTCTTT.

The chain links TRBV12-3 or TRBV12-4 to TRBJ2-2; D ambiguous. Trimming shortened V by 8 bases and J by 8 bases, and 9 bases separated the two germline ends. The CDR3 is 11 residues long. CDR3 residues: CASHLGGELFF. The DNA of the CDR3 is TGTGCCAGCCACCTCGGGGGGGAGCTGTTTTTT.

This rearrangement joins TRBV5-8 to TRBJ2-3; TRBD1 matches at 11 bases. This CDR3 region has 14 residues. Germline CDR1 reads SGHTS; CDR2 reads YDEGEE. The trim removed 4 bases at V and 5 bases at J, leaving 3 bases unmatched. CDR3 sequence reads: CASSLGQGGDTQYF. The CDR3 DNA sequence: TGTGCCAGCAGCCTGGGACAGGGGGGAGATACGCAGTATTTT.

CDR3 DNA: TGTGCCAGCAGCTTAGGCGTCAGGGCCTACGAGCAGTACTTC. Translating gives CASSLGVRAYEQYF. The rearrangement links TRBV7-9 to TRBJ2-7; perhaps TRBD1 as D (5 bases). The CDR3 runs to 14 residues. Between the trimmed V and J ends, which lost 1 base and 2 bases, there was a span of 9 bases. Per germline, CDR1 SEHNR and CDR2 FQNEAQ (reference sequence).

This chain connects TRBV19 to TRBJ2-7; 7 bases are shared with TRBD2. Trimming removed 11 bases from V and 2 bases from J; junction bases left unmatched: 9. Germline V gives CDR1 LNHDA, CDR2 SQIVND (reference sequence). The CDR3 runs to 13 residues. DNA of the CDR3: TGTGCCGCCGGGGGGACTGGAGCCTACGAGCAGTACTTC. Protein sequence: CAAGGTGAYEQYF.

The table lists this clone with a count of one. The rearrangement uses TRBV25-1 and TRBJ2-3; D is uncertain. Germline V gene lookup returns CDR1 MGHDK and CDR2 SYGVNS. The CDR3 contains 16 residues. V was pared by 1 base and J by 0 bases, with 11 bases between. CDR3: CASSEFVVTSTDTQYF. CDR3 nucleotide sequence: TGTGCCAGCAGTGAATTTGTAGTAACTAGCACAGATACGCAGTATTTT.

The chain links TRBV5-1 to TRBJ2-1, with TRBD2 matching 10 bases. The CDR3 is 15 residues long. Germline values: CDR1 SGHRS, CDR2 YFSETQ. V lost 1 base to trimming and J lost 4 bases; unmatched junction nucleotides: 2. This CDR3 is CASSLTSGVYNEQFF. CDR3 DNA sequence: TGCGCCAGCAGCTTGACTAGCGGGGTATACAATGAGCAGTTCTTC.

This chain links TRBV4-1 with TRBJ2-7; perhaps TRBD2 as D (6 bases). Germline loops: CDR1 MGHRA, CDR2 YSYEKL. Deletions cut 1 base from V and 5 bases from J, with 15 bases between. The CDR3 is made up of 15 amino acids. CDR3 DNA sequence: TGCGCCAGCAGCCAAGGCGGCGGGGAAGTCGACGAGCAGTACTTC. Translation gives CASSQGGGEVDEQYF.

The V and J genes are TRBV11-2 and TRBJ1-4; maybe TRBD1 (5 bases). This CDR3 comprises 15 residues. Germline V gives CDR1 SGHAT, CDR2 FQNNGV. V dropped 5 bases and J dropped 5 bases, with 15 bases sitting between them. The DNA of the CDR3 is TGTGCCAGCAGCCCTGGCGGGACGGTGAATGAAAAACTGTTTTTT. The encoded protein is CASSPGGTVNEKLFF. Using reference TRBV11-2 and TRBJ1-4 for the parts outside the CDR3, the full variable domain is EAGVAQSPRYKIIEKRQSVAFWCNPISGHATLYWYQQILGQGPKLLIQFQNNGVVDDSQLPKDRFSAERLKGVDSTLKIQPAKLEDSAVYLCASSPGGTVNEKLFFGSGTQLSVL.

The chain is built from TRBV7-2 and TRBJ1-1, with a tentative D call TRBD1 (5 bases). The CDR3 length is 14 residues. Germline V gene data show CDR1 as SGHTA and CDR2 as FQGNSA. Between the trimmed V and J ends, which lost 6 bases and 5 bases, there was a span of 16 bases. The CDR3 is CASSLGTTGTEAFF. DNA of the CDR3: TGTGCCAGCAGTTTGGGGACTACTGGGACTGAAGCTTTCTTT. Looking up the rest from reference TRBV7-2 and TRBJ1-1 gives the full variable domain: GAGVSQSPSNKVTEKGKDVELRCDPISGHTALYWYRQSLGQGLEFLIYFQGNSAPDKSGLPSDRFSAERTGGSVSTLTIQRTQQEDSAVYLCASSLGTTGTEAFFGQGTRLTVV.